These 24 T cell receptor beta chains were all obtained from the same sample, sequenced in a study of PD-L1 blockade in urothelial cancer. Sequencing was performed with immunoSEQ multiplex PCR; in TCRdb, only in-frame clones are kept and a portion is missing. The data contain around 38,000 clones, 86% of them singletons. Time point denoted: peripheral blood 6 weeks after treatment start. This material consisted of PBMCs, taken around atezolizumab (anti-PD-L1) treatment. Receptors originate from a man aged 55 to 70 with urothelial cancer.

This rearrangement joins TRBV6-1 to TRBJ2-1; D is ambiguous. Germline V lookup: CDR1 MNHNS, CDR2 SASEGT. CDR3 length: 15 amino acids. V lost 2 bases to trimming and J lost 4 bases, with 12 bases between them. The CDR3 bases are TGTGCCAGCAGTGAACTTGAGAGAAATTACAATGAGCAGTTCTTC. This codes for CASSELERNYNEQFF.

The chain recombines TRBV5-6 with TRBJ2-5, with 7 bases aligning to TRBD2. The CDR3 is made up of 19 amino acids. V dropped 0 bases and J dropped 5; count of bases not matched to a gene: 19. Per the germline V gene, CDR1 is SGHDT and CDR2 is YYEEEE. CDR3 region: CASSLGAWEGRAGLETQYF. CDR3 DNA: TGTGCCAGCAGCTTGGGGGCGTGGGAGGGCAGGGCCGGATTGGAGACCCAGTACTTC.

The gene calls are TRBV7-9 and TRBJ2-1; the match to TRBD2 covers 8 bases. Trimming took 5 bases from V and 0 from J; bases not matched to a gene: 3. CDR3 length equals 15 residues. The germline V gene encodes CDR1 SEHNR and CDR2 FQNEAQ (reference sequence). CDR3 protein: CASSQLAASYNEQFF. The CDR3 coding sequence is TGTGCCAGCAGCCAACTAGCGGCCTCCTACAATGAGCAGTTCTTC.

This chain uses TRBV5-1 with TRBJ2-2; 7 bases are a match to TRBD2. Germline lookup yields CDR1 SGHRS and CDR2 YFSETQ. The CDR3 runs 16 residues. With 6 bases clipped from V and 0 bases from J, the junction kept 8 bases outside the gene matches. This chain's CDR3 is CASTPLRGANTGELFF. The CDR3 coding sequence is TGCGCCAGCACCCCCCTCCGGGGGGCGAACACCGGGGAGCTGTTTTTT.

The chain joins TRBV7-2 to TRBJ2-7; D is possibly TRBD2 (5 bases). CDR3 length: 17 amino acids. CDR1 and CDR2 from the germline V gene are SGHTA and FQGNSA. V lost 2 bases, J lost 0 bases, and 17 bases lay in between. The CDR3 DNA sequence: TGTGCCAGCAGCTTACGGCGGGTCGGTTATAGCTCCTACGAGCAGTACTTC. As protein: CASSLRRVGYSSYEQYF.

This clone was observed once. The rearrangement uses TRBV7-2 and TRBJ2-7; possibly TRBD1 for D (6 bases). This CDR3 is 14 amino acids long. V gave up 2 bases and J gave up 3 bases, with 11 bases separating them. CDR1 is SGHTA, CDR2 FQGNSA, per germline. CDR3 bases: TGTGCCAGCAGCTTACTCGGACAGAGCTACGAGCAGTACTTC. Protein product: CASSLLGQSYEQYF.

This chain connects TRBV18 to TRBJ2-3, with TRBD2 matching over 11 bases. The CDR3 is 17 amino acids. V lost 1 base to trimming and J lost 3 bases; unmatched junction nucleotides: 6. Per germline, CDR1 KGHSH and CDR2 LQKENI. CDR3 in amino acids: CASSPLLAGDRTDTQYF. CDR3 nucleotide sequence: TGTGCCAGCTCACCACTACTAGCGGGAGATCGGACAGATACGCAGTATTTT.

J is TRBJ1-5 and V is TRBV19; D is possibly TRBD1 (6 bases). The germline gives CDR1 LNHDA, CDR2 SQIVND (reference sequence). Trimming removed 5 bases from V and 3 bases from J, with 11 bases in between. The CDR3 has 14 amino acids. Written as DNA, the CDR3 is TGTGCCAGTAGTGTCCGGGACAACAATCAGCCCCAGCATTTT. Its protein product is CASSVRDNNQPQHF.

This clone has more than one count but fewer than ten. V and J are TRBV29-1 and TRBJ1-1; D might be TRBD1 (6 bases). Germline CDR1 SQVTM, CDR2 ANQGSEA. This CDR3 contains 11 residues. The V end lost 4 bases, the J end lost 11 bases, and 14 bases lay between the germline ends. In DNA, the CDR3 is TGCAGCGTTGGCCAGGGGTTTTTGGCTTTCTTT. Protein: CSVGQGFLAFF. The whole variable domain, remainder taken from reference TRBV29-1 and TRBJ1-1, is SAVISQKPSRDICQRGTSLTIQCQVDSQVTMMFWYRQQPGQSLTLIATANQGSEATYESGFVIDKFPISRPNLTFSTLTVSNMSPEDSSIYLCSVGQGFLAFFGQGTRLTVV.

This clone was observed a handful of times. Here the CDR3 DNA reads TGCGCCAGCAGCTTGCCAGGTGGGGACAGCTATGGCTACACCTTC. Translation gives CASSLPGGDSYGYTF. J is TRBJ1-2 and V is TRBV5-1; 7 nucleotides align to TRBD1. The CDR3 consists of 15 residues. V dropped 1 base and J dropped 4; count of bases not matched to a gene: 7. Germline loops: CDR1 SGHRS, CDR2 YFSETQ.

This chain joins TRBV2 and TRBJ2-1; 16 bases are a match to TRBD2. The CDR3 is made up of 18 amino acids. The ends lost 9 bases at V and 2 bases at J; junction bases unmatched: 10. Germline values: CDR1 SNHLY, CDR2 FYNNEI. DNA of the CDR3: TGTGCCAGTCGGGCGGGACTAGCGGGAGGGGGGGCCTACAATGAGCAGTTCTTC. This sequence encodes CASRAGLAGGGAYNEQFF.

This rearrangement joins TRBV5-1 to TRBJ2-2; 7 bases map to TRBD1. CDR1 is SGHRS, CDR2 YFSETQ, per germline. Trimming removed 4 bases from V and 0 bases from J; junction bases left unmatched: 3. This CDR3 region has 15 residues. The CDR3 DNA sequence: TGCGCCAGCAGCCGGGACAGACCGAACACCGGGGAGCTGTTTTTT. Protein: CASSRDRPNTGELFF.

J is TRBJ2-5 and V is TRBV5-1; 7 bases are shared with TRBD1. The ends lost 3 bases at V and 5 bases at J; junction bases unmatched: 7. The germline V gene has CDR1 SGHRS and CDR2 YFSETQ. This CDR3 has 14 residues. This chain's CDR3 is CASSSTGIRETQYF. The DNA of the CDR3 is TGCGCCAGCAGCTCGACAGGGATTCGTGAGACCCAGTACTTC.

This sequence joins TRBV5-6 and TRBJ2-1; 9 nucleotides line up with TRBD1. The germline CDR1 and CDR2 sequences are SGHDT and YYEEEE. V shed 4 bases, J shed 8 bases, and the junction held 13 bases outside the gene matches. The CDR3 contains 16 residues. In DNA form, the CDR3 reads TGTGCCAGCAGCCCGCGTGGACAGGGGACGATCCATGAGCAGTTCTTC. Translation gives CASSPRGQGTIHEQFF. The full variable domain, rest sourced from reference TRBV5-6 and TRBJ2-1, is DAGVTQSPTHLIKTRGQQVTLRCSPKSGHDTVSWYQQALGQGPQFIFQYYEEEERQRGNFPDRFSGHQFPNYSSELNVNALLLGDSALYLCASSPRGQGTIHEQFFGPGTRLTVL.

The chain's CDR3 is CASSGGYEQYF. For the CDR3, the DNA is TGTGCCAGCAGTGGAGGCTACGAGCAGTACTTC. V is TRBV2 and J is TRBJ2-7, with D unresolved. V lost 4 bases to trimming and J lost 3 bases, with 4 bases between them. The CDR3 totals 11 residues. The germline CDR1 and CDR2 sequences are SNHLY and FYNNEI.

This chain links TRBV9 with TRBJ2-7, with D perhaps matching TRBD2 (6 bases). V dropped 4 bases and J dropped 0 bases, with 14 bases sitting between them. The CDR3 sequence is 15 residues long. The germline CDR1 and CDR2 sequences are SGDLS and YYNGEE. CDR3 in amino acids: CASSPHGSSSYEQYF. In DNA, the CDR3 is TGTGCCAGCAGCCCCCACGGGAGCAGCTCCTACGAGCAGTACTTC.

V is TRBV30 and J is TRBJ1-3; D is perhaps TRBD1 (6 bases). V was shortened by 3 bases and J by 0 bases, with 12 bases between the two germline ends. The CDR3 has 15 residues. The germline V gene encodes CDR1 GTSNPN and CDR2 SVGIG (reference sequence). CDR3 coding DNA: TGTGCCTGGAGCAAGATAGGGGGCTCTGGAAACACCATATATTTT. Its translation: CAWSKIGGSGNTIYF.

This clone was detected a few times. The rearrangement joins TRBV28 to TRBJ1-2; TRBD1 agrees at 9 bases. Germline CDR1 and CDR2: MDHEN and SYDVKM. The trim removed 10 bases at V and 4 bases at J, leaving 10 bases unmatched. The CDR3 spans 14 residues. The CDR3 loop is CATEDRGPSYGYTF. In nucleotides, the CDR3 is TGTGCCACCGAGGACAGGGGTCCCTCCTATGGCTACACCTTC.

V is TRBV7-2 and J is TRBJ2-7; 11 bases align to TRBD1. Germline loops: CDR1 SGHTA, CDR2 FQGNSA. Trimming took 5 bases from V and 4 from J; bases not matched to a gene: 10. The CDR3 has 16 residues. CDR3 sequence reads: CASSPQRTGGGYEQYF. The CDR3 coding sequence is TGTGCCAGCAGCCCGCAACGGACAGGGGGCGGGTACGAGCAGTACTTC.

This chain joins TRBV30 and TRBJ1-6, with D possibly matching TRBD1 (6 bases). Germline-derived CDR1 and CDR2 are GTSNPN and SVGIG (reference sequence). Trimming left V 5 bases short and J 10 bases short, with 21 bases between. This CDR3 is built from 15 residues. CDR3 sequence (DNA): TGTGCCTGGGCGTCCGGGACACAAGGGGAGTCACCCCTCCACTTT. Translating it yields CAWASGTQGESPLHF.

Remarks on this clone: At one of its ends the junction is not consistent with the germline gene, which may arise from a read error. The V and J genes are TRBV11-2 and TRBJ1-2; 8 nucleotides match TRBD1. There are 12 residues in the CDR3. Germline CDR1 SGHAT, CDR2 FQNNGV. CDR3 residues: CASSLEGGQVIF. The CDR3, as DNA: TGTGCCAGCAGCTTAGAAGGGGGACAGGTGATCTTC.

The rearrangement links TRBV4-1 to TRBJ1-1, with 7 bases identical to TRBD1. CDR3 size: 15 residues. Per germline, CDR1 MGHRA and CDR2 YSYEKL. Trimming cost V 2 bases and J 0 bases; bases outside gene matches: 3. This CDR3 is CASSQPDRLNTEAFF. The CDR3 DNA follows: TGCGCCAGCAGCCAACCGGACAGGTTGAACACTGAAGCTTTCTTT.

CDR3: CASSQGQKNTEAFF. The CDR3 region has the DNA TGCGCCAGCAGCCAAGGGCAGAAGAACACTGAAGCTTTCTTT. This chain uses TRBV4-1 with TRBJ1-1, with D hard to call. V was shortened by 1 base and J by 1 base, with 7 bases between the two germline ends. Germline V gene lookup returns CDR1 MGHRA and CDR2 YSYEKL. The CDR3 consists of 14 residues.

This chain connects TRBV19 to TRBJ2-1; D might be TRBD2 (6 bases). V lost 2 bases to trimming and J lost 3 bases, with 14 bases between them. This CDR3 is built from 16 residues. In germline, CDR1 is LNHDA, CDR2 SQIVND (reference sequence). The CDR3 here is CASSILEGPNYNEQFF. The CDR3 bases are TGTGCCAGTAGTATATTGGAGGGGCCCAACTACAATGAGCAGTTCTTC.